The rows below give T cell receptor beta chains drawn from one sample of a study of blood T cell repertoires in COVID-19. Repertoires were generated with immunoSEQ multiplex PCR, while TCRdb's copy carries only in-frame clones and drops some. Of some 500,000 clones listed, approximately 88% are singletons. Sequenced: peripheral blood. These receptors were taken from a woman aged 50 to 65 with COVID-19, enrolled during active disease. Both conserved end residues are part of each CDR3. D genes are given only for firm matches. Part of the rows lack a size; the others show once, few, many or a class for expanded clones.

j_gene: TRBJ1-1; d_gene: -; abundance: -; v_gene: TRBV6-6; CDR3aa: CASQPGQLYMNTEAFF; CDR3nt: TGTGCCAGCCAGCCGGGACAATTGTACATGAACACTGAAGCTTTCTTT
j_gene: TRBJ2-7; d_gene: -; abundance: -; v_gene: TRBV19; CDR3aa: CASSPDRTYEQYF; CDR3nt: TGTGCCAGTAGTCCCGACAGAACCTACGAGCAGTACTTC
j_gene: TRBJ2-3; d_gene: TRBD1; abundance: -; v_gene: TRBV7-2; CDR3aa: CASSSRQGDTQYF; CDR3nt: TGTGCCAGCAGCTCCAGACAGGGTGATACGCAGTATTTT
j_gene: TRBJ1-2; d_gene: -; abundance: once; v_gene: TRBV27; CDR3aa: CASSPFGGLGYGYTF; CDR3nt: TGTGCCAGCAGTCCTTTCGGGGGGCTTGGGTATGGCTACACCTTC
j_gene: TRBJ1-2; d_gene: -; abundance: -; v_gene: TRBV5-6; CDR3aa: CASSQGRAAGYTF; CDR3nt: TGTGCCAGCAGCCAAGGCAGGGCGGCAGGCTACACCTTC
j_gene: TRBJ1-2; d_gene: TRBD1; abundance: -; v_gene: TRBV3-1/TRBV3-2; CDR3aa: CASSRLDRGRDYGYTF; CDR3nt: TGTGCCAGCAGCCGCCTTGACAGGGGGCGCGACTATGGCTACACCTTC
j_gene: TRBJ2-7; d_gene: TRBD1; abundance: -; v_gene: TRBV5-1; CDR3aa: CASSLSLGATGGSHEQYF; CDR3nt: TGCGCCAGCAGCTTGAGCTTGGGTGCGACAGGGGGCTCACACGAGCAGTACTTC
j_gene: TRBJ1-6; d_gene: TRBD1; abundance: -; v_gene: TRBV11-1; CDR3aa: CASSQRGTGDSPLHF; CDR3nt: TGTGCCAGCAGCCAGAGGGGGACAGGAGATTCACCCCTCCACTTT
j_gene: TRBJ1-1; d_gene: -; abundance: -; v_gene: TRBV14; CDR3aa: CASSQGPGPGEAFF; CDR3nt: TGTGCCAGCAGCCAAGGGCCTGGTCCGGGTGAAGCTTTCTTT
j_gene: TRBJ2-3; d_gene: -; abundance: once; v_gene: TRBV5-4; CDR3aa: CASSHLADTQYF; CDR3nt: TGTGCCAGCAGCCATTTAGCCGATACGCAGTATTTT
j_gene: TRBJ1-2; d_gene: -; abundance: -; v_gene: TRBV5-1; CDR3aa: CASSQGEVAYDGYTF; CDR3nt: TGCGCCAGCAGCCAAGGGGAGGTGGCTTATGATGGCTACACCTTC
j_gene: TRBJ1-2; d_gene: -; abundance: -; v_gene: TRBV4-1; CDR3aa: CASSLGEGQYLQDYGYTF; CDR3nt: TGCGCCAGCAGCCTGGGAGAAGGACAGTACCTTCAGGACTATGGCTACACCTTC
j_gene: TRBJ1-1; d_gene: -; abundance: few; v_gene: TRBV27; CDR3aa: CATALGTADTEAFF; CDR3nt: TGTGCCACCGCCCTGGGTACAGCGGACACTGAAGCTTTCTTT
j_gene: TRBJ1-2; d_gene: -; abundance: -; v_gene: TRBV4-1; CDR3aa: CASTPLFTVSRRNYGYTF; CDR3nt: TGCGCCAGCACCCCGCTTTTTACGGTGTCACGGCGGAACTATGGCTACACCTTC
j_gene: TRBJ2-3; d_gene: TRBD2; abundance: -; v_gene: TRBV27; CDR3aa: CASSSSSGGAPPQYF; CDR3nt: TGTGCCAGCAGTTCTTCTAGCGGGGGGGCGCCCCCGCAGTATTTT
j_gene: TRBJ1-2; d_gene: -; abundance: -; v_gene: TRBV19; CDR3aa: CASSMAGSGYTF; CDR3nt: TGTGCCAGTAGTATGGCAGGCTCAGGCTACACCTTC
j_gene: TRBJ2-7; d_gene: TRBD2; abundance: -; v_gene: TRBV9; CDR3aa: CASSVDSGATYEQYF; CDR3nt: TGTGCCAGCAGCGTAGATAGCGGGGCCACCTACGAGCAGTACTTC
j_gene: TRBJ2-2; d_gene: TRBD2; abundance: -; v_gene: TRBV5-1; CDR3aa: CASSPPSGGPNTGELFF; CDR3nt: TGCGCCAGCAGCCCCCCTAGCGGGGGCCCCAACACCGGGGAGCTGTTTTTT
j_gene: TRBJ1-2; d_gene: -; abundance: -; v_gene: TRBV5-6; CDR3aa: CASSLAPGRAYGYTF; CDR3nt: TGTGCCAGCAGCTTGGCCCCGGGCAGGGCCTATGGCTACACCTTC
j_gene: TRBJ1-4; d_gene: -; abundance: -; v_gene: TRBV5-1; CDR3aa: CASSLTGQGNEKLFF; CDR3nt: TGCGCCAGCAGCTTGACTGGCCAGGGTAATGAAAAACTGTTTTTT
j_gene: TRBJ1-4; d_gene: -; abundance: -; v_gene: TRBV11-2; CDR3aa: CASSLVGATNEKLFF; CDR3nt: TGTGCCAGCAGCTTAGTCGGGGCAACTAATGAAAAACTGTTTTTT
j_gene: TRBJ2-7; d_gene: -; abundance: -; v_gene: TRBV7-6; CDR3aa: CASSLDRNSYEQYF; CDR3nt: TGTGCCAGCAGCTTAGACAGGAACTCCTACGAGCAGTACTTC
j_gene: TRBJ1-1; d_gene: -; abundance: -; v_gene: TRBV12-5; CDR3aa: CASGWAGTEAFF; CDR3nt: TGTGCTAGTGGTTGGGCGGGCACTGAAGCTTTCTTT
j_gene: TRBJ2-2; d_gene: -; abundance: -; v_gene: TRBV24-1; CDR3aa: CATSEEASTGELFF; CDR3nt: TGTGCCACCAGTGAAGAGGCTTCCACCGGGGAGCTGTTTTTT
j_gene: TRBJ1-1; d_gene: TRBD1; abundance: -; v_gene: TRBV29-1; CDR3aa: CSVSRQGTEAFF; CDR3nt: TGCAGCGTTAGTCGACAGGGAACTGAAGCTTTCTTT
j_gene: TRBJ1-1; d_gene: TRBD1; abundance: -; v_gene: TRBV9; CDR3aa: CASSQGGRNTEAFF; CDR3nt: TGTGCCAGCAGCCAGGGGGGCCGGAACACTGAAGCTTTCTTT
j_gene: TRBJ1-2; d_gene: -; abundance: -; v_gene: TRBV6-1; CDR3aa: CASSERLGGYTF; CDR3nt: TGTGCCAGCAGTGAAAGGCTAGGAGGCTACACCTTC
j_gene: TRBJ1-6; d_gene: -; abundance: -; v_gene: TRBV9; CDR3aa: CASSPSGGPLHF; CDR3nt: TGTGCCAGCAGCCCCAGCGGGGGACCCCTCCACTTT
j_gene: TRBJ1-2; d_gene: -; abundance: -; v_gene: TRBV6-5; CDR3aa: CASSPPLGGRYGYTF; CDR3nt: TGTGCCAGCAGTCCTCCACTGGGGGGGAGGTATGGCTACACCTTC
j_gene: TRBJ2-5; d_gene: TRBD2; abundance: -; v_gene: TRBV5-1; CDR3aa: CASSPLGGEQTQYF; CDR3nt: TGCGCCAGCAGCCCCCTCGGGGGGGAACAGACCCAGTACTTC
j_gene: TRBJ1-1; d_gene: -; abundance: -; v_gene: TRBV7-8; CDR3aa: CATSGQPSTEAFF; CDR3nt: TGTGCCACTTCCGGACAGCCCTCCACTGAAGCTTTCTTT
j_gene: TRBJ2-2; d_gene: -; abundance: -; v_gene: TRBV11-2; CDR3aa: CASSPLPTGELFF; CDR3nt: TGTGCCAGCAGCCCCCTCCCCACCGGGGAGCTGTTTTTT
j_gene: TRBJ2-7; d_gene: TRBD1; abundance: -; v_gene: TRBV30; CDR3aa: CAWRQGHEQYF; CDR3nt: TGTGCCTGGAGACAGGGGCACGAGCAGTACTTC
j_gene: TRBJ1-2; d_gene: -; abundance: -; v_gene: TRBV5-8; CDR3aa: CASNSRATGGYTF; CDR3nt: TGTGCCAGCAACTCCCGGGCCACGGGGGGCTACACCTTC
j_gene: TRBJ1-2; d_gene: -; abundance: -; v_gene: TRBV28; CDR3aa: CASSFEGYGYTF; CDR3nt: TGTGCCAGCAGTTTTGAGGGTTATGGCTACACCTTC
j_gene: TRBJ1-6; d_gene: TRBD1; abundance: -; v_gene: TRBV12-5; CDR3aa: CASALGSRGRSPLHF; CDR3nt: TGTGCTAGTGCCTTGGGGTCCAGGGGGAGATCACCCCTCCACTTT
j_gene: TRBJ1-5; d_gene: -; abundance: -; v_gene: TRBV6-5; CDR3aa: CASSDSDTNQPQHF; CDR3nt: TGTGCCAGCAGTGACTCGGACACGAATCAGCCCCAGCATTTT
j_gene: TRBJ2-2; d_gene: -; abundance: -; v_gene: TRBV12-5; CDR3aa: CASGLVTGSNTGELFF; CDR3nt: TGTGCTAGTGGTTTGGTAACAGGCTCGAACACCGGGGAGCTGTTTTTT
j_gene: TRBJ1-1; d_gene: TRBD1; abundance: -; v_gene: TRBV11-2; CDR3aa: CASSSRQGMNTEAFF; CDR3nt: TGTGCCAGCAGCTCCCGACAGGGGATGAACACTGAAGCTTTCTTT
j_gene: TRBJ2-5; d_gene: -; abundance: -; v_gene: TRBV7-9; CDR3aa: CASSSPTGETQYF; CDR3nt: TGTGCCAGCAGCTCGCCGACGGGAGAGACCCAGTACTTC
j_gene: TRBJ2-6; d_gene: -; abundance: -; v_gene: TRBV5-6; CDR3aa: CASSLPGVSGANVLTF; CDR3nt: TGTGCCAGCAGCTTGCCAGGGGTCTCTGGGGCCAACGTCCTGACTTTC
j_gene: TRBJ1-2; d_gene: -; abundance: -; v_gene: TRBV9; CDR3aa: CASSGRMGGNGYTF; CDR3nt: TGTGCCAGCAGCGGACGAATGGGGGGGAATGGCTACACCTTC
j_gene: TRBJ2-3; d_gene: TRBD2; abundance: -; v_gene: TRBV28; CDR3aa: CASGPSGNTDTQYF; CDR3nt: TGTGCCAGCGGACCTAGCGGCAACACAGATACGCAGTATTTT
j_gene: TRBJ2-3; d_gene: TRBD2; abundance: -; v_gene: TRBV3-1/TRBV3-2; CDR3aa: CASSQVGLVSTDTQYF; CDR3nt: TGTGCCAGCAGCCAAGTGGGACTAGTTTCCACAGATACGCAGTATTTT
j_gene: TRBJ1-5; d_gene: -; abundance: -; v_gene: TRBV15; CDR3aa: CATSRGPHQPQHF; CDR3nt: TGTGCCACCTCTCGTGGGCCACATCAGCCCCAGCATTTT
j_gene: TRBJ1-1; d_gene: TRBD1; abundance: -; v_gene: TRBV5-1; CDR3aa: CASSSSFGTGVNPEAFF; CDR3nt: TGCGCCAGCAGCTCCTCCTTCGGGACAGGGGTGAACCCTGAAGCTTTCTTT
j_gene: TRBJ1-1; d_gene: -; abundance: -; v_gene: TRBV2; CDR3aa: CASSVEGDEAFF; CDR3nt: TGTGCCAGCAGTGTCGAAGGGGATGAAGCTTTCTTT
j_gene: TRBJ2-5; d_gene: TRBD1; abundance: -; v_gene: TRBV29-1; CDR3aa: CSVSGTGGTGETQYF; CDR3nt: TGCAGCGTCTCCGGGACAGGGGGAACGGGAGAGACCCAGTACTTC
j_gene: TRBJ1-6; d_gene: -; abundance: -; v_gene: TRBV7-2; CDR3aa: CASSLVSQGASPLHF; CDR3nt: TGTGCCAGCAGCTTAGTATCACAGGGAGCTTCACCCCTCCACTTT
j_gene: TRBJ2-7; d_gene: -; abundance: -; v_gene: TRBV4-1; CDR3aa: CASSQRRDTSYEQYF; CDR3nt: TGCGCCAGCAGCCAGCGCCGGGACACGTCCTACGAGCAGTACTTC
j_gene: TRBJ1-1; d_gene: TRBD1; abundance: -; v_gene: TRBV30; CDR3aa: CAWSLRGTGGTEAFF; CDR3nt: TGTGCCTGGAGTTTAAGGGGGACAGGGGGCACTGAAGCTTTCTTT
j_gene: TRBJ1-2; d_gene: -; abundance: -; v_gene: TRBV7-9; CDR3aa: CASSPSGDLANYGYTF; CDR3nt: TGTGCCAGCAGCCCCTCAGGGGACCTTGCTAACTATGGCTACACCTTC
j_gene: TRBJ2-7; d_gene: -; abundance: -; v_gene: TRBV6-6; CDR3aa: CASSSSGTLYEQYF; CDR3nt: TGTGCCAGCAGTTCATCCGGGACACTTTACGAGCAGTACTTC
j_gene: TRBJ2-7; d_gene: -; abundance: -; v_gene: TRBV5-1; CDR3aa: CASSFESQPLGDEQYF; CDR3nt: TGCGCCAGCAGCTTTGAGAGTCAGCCCCTGGGAGACGAGCAGTACTTC
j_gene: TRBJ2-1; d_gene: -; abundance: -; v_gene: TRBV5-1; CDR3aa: CASSSRTEHEQFF; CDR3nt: TGCGCCAGCAGCTCCCGGACAGAACATGAGCAGTTCTTC